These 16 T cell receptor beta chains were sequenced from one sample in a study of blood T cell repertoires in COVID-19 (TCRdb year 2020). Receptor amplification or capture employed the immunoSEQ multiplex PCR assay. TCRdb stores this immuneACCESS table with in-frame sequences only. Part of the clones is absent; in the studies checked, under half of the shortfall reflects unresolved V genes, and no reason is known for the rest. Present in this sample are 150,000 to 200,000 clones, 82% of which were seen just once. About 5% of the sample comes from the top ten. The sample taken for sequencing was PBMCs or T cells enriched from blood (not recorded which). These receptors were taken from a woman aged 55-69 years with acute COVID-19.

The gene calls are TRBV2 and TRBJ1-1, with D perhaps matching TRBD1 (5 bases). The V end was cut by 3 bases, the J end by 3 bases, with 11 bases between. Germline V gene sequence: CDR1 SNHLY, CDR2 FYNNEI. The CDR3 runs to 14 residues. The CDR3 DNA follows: TGTGCCAGCAGTGACTGGAAGGGGTACACTGAAGCTTTCTTT. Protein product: CASSDWKGYTEAFF.

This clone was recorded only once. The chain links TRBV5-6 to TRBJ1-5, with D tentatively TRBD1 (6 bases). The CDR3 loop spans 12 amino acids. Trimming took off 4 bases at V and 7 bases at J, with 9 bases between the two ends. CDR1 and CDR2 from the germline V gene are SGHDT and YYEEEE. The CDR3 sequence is CASSGGGQPQHF. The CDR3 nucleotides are TGTGCCAGCAGCGGGGGCGGGCAGCCCCAGCATTTT.

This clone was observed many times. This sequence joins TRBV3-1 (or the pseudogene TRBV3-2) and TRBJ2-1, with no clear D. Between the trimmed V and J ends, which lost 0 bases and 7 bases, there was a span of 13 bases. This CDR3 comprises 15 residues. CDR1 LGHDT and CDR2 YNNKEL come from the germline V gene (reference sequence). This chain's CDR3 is CASSQDSGFWNEQFF. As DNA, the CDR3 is TGTGCCAGCAGCCAAGACTCCGGGTTCTGGAATGAGCAGTTCTTC.

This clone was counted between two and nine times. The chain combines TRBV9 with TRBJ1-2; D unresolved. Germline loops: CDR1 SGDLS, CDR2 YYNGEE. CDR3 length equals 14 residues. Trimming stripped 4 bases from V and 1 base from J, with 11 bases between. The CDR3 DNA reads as TGTGCCAGCAGCCCCGGCGGGGTTAACTATGGCTACACCTTC. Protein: CASSPGGVNYGYTF. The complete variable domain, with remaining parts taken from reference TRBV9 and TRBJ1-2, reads DSGVTQTPKHLITATGQRVTLRCSPRSGDLSVYWYQQSLDQGLQFLIQYYNGEERAKGNILERFSAQQFPDLHSELNLSSLELGDSALYFCASSPGGVNYGYTFGSGTRLTVV.

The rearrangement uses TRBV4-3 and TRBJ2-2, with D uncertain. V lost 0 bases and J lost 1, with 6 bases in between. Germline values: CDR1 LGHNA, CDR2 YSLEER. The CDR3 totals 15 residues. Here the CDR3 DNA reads TGCGCCAGCAGCCAAGAGAGCAAGAACACCGGGGAGCTGTTTTTT. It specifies CASSQESKNTGELFF.

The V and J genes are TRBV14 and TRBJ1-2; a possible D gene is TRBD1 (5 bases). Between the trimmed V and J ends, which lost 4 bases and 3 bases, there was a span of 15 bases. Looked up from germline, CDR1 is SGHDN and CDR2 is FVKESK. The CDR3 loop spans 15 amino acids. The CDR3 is CASSPLQGSYYGYTF. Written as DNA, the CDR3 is TGTGCCAGCAGCCCCCTTCAGGGTTCGTACTATGGCTACACCTTC.

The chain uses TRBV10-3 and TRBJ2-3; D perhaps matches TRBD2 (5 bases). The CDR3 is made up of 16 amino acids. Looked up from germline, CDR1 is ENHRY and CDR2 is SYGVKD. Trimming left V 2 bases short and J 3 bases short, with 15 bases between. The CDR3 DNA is TGTGCCATCAGTGAGCGGGTCACCAGAGGGACAGATACGCAGTATTTT. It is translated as CAISERVTRGTDTQYF.

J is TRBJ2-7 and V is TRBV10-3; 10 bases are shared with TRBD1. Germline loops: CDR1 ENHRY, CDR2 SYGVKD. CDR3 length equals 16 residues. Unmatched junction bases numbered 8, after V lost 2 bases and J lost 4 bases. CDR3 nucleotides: TGTGCCATCAGTGAGCCCGGGACAGGGGAACGGTACGAGCAGTACTTC. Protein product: CAISEPGTGERYEQYF.

CDR3 nucleotides: TGTGCCATCAGTGAGCGGACAGGGGGCACCGGGGAGCTGTTTTTT. Encoded protein: CAISERTGGTGELFF. The rearrangement links TRBV10-3 to TRBJ2-2, with 10 bases identical to TRBD1. This CDR3 comprises 15 residues. J lost 4 bases, V lost 2 bases, and 1 base had no gene match. Germline V gene data show CDR1 as ENHRY and CDR2 as SYGVKD.

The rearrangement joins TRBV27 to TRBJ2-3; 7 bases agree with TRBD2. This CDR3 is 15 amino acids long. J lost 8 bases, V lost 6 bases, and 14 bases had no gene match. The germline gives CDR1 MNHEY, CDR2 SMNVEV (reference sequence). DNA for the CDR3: TGTGCCAGCAGCCTAATCGGCGGGAGTCTAAGTACGCAGTATTTT. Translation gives CASSLIGGSLSTQYF.

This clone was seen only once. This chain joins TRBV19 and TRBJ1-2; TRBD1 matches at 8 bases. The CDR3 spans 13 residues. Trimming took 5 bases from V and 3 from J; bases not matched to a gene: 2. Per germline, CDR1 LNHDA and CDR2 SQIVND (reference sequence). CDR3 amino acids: CASSGQGDYGYTF. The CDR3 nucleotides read TGTGCCAGTAGTGGACAGGGAGACTATGGCTACACCTTC.

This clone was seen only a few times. CDR3 region: CASRVKTGAGQPQHF. The CDR3 nucleotides are TGTGCCAGTAGGGTAAAGACAGGGGCGGGTCAGCCCCAGCATTTT. The chain combines TRBV19 with TRBJ1-5, with 8 bases aligning to TRBD1. V was pared by 6 bases and J by 6 bases, with 10 bases of the junction left unmatched. The CDR3 loop spans 15 amino acids. From germline, CDR1 is LNHDA and CDR2 SQIVND (reference sequence).

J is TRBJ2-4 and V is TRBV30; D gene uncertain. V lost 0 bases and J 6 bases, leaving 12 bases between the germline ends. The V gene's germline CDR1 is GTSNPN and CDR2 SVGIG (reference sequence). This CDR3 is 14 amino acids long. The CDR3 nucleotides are TGTGCCTGGAGTGTATCGACTTCCCTAAACATTCAGTACTTC. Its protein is CAWSVSTSLNIQYF.

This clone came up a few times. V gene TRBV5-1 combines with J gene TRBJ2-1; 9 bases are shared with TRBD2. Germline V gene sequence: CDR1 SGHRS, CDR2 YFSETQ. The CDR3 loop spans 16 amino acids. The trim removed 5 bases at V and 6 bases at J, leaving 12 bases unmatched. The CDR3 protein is CASSSGAGGPANEQFF. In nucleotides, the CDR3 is TGCGCCAGCAGTTCCGGAGCGGGAGGCCCCGCCAATGAGCAGTTCTTC.

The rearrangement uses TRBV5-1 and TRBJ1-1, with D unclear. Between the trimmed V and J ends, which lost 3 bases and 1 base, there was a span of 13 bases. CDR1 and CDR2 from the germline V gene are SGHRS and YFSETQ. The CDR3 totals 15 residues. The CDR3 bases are TGCGCCAGCAGCTCCCACGGGGATTGGAACACTGAAGCTTTCTTT. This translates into CASSSHGDWNTEAFF.

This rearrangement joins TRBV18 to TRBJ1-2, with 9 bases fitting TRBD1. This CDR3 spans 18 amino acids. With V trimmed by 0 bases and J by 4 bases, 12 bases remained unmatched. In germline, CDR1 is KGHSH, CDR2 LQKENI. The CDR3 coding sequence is TGTGCCAGCTCACCACCGAATATACAGGGGGCGCGAAGCTATGGCTACACCTTC. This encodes CASSPPNIQGARSYGYTF.